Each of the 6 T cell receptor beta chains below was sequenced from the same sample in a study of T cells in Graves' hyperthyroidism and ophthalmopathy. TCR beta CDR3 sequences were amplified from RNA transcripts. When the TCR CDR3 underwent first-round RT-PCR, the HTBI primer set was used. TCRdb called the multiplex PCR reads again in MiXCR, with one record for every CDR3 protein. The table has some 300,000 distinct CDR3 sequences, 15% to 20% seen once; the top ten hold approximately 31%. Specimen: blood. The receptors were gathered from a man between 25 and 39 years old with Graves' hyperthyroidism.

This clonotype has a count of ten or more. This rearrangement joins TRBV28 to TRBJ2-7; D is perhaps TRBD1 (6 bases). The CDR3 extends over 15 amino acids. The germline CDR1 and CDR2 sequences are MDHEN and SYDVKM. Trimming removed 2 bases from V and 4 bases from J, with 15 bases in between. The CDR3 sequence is CASSLPETGPYEQYF. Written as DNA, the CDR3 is TGTGCCAGCAGTTTACCTGAGACAGGACCTTACGAGCAGTACTTC.

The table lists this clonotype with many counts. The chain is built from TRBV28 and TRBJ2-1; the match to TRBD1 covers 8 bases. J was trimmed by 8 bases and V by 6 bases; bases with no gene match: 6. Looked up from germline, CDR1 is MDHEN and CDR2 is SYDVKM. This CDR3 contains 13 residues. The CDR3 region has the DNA TGTGCCAGCAGCCAGACAGGGGACCATGAGCAGTTCTTC. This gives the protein CASSQTGDHEQFF.

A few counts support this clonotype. As DNA, the CDR3 is TGTGCCAGCAGCCAAGAATGGGCGAGTCTGGAGACCCAGTACTTC. This codes for CASSQEWASLETQYF. The rearrangement links TRBV4-2 to TRBJ2-5, with D unclear. Per the germline V gene, CDR1 is LGHNA and CDR2 is YNFKEQ. The V and J ends lost 0 bases and 5 bases respectively, with 13 bases between them. There are 15 residues in the CDR3.

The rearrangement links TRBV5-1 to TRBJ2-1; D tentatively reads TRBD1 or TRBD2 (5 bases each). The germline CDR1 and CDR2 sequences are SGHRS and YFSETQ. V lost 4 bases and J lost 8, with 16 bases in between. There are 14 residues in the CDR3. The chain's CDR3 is CASSPGPTSDEQFF. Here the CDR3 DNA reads TGCGCCAGCAGCCCGGGACCTACAAGCGATGAGCAGTTCTTC. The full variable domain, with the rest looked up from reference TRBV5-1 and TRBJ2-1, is KAGVTQTPRYLIKTRGQQVTLSCSPISGHRSVSWYQQTPGQGLQFLFEYFSETQRNKGNFPGRFSGRQFSNSRSEMNVSTLELGDSALYLCASSPGPTSDEQFFGPGTRLTVL.

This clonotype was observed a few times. CDR3 loop: CASSQDPVRGASLQETQYF. CDR3 in DNA: TGTGCCAGCAGCCAGGATCCTGTACGGGGCGCTAGTCTTCAAGAGACCCAGTACTTC. The chain links TRBV3-1 to TRBJ2-5; the D gene could be TRBD1 or TRBD2 (5 bases each). CDR1 and CDR2 (germline): LGHDT, YNNKEL (reference sequence). V was cut by 3 bases and J by 2 bases, with 25 bases left in between. The CDR3 sequence is 19 residues long.

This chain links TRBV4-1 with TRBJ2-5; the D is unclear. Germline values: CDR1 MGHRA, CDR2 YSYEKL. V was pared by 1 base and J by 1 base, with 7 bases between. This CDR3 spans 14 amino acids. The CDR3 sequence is CASSQVFGQETQYF. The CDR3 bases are TGCGCCAGCAGCCAAGTCTTTGGCCAAGAGACCCAGTACTTC.